This T cell receptor (beta chain) was recovered during a study of blood T cell repertoires in COVID-19. Sequencing used immunoSEQ multiplex PCR; TCRdb keeps in-frame clones, though not all of them. The sample lists some 100,000 clones, 85% to 95% occurring once. There are 14 residues in the CDR3. Germline CDR1 and CDR2: LGHDT and YNNKEL (reference sequence). With respect to this clone: The junction shows a germline mismatch at one end, possibly a read error.

The sequenced sample consisted of peripheral blood. The source is a man aged 45-65 years with active COVID-19. The chain couples TRBV3-1 (or the pseudogene TRBV3-2) to TRBJ2-7, with D possibly matching TRBD2 (5 bases). CDR3 loop: CASNQLGRNYEQYF. CDR3 DNA: TGTGCCAGCAACCAATTGGGGAGAAACTACGAGCAGTACTTC.